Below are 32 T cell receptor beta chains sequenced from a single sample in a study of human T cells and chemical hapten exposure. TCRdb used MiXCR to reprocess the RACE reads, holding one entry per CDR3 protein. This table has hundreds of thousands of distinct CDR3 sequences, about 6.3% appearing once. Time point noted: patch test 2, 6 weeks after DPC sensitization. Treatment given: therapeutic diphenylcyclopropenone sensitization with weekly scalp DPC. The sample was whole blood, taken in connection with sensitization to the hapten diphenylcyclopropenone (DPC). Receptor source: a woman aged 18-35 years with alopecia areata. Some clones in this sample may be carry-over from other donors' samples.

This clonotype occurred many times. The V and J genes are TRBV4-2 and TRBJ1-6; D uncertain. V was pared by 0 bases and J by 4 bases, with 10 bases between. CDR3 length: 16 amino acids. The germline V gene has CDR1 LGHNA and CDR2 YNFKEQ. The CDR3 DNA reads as TGTGCCAGCAGCCAAGACCTGGGCGAATATAATTCACCCCTCCACTTT. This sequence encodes CASSQDLGEYNSPLHF.

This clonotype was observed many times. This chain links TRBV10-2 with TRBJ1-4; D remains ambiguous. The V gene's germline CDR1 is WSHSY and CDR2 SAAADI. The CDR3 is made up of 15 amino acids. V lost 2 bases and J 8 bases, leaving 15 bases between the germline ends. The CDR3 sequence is CASSEPTLLGEKLFF. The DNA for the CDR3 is TGCGCCAGCAGTGAGCCGACCCTCCTCGGCGAAAAACTGTTTTTT.

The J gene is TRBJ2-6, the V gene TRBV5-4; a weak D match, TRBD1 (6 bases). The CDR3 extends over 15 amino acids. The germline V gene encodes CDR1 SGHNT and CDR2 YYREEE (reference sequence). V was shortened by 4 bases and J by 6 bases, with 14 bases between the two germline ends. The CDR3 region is CASSVQGSVANVLTF. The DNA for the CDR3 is TGTGCCAGCAGCGTACAGGGCTCGGTGGCCAACGTCCTGACTTTC.

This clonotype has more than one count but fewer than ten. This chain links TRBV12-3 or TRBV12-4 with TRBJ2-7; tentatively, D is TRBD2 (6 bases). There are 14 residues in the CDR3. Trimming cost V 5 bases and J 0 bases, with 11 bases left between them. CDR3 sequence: CASSGTGSSYEQYF. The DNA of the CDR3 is TGTGCCAGCAGTGGGACTGGAAGCTCCTACGAGCAGTACTTC.

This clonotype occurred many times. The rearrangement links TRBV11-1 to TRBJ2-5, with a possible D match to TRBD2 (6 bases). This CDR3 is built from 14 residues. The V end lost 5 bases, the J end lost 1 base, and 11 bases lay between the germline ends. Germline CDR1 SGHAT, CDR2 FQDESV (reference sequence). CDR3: CASSPRDLQETQYF. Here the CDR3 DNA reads TGTGCCAGCAGCCCGCGGGACCTCCAAGAGACCCAGTACTTC.

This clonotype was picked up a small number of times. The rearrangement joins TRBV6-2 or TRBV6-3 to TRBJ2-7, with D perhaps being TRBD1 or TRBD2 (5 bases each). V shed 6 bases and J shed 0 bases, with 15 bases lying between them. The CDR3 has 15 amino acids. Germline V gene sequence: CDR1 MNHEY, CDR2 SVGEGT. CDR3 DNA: TGTGCCAGCAGCTCCGTGGTCGGGGCCTCCTACGAGCAGTACTTC. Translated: CASSSVVGASYEQYF.

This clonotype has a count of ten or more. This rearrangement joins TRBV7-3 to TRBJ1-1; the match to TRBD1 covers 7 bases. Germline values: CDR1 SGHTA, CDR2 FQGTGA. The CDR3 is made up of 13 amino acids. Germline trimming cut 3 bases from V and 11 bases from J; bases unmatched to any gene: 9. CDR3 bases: TGTGCCAGCAGCTTGGGCCAGGGGGATTATGCTTTCTTT. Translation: CASSLGQGDYAFF.

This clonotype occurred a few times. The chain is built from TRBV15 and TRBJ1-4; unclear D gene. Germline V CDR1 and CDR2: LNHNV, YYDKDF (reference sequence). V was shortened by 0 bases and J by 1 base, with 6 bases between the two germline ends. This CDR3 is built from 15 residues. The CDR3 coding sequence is TGTGCCACCAGCAGAGATCTTGGAACTAATGAAAAACTGTTTTTT. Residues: CATSRDLGTNEKLFF.

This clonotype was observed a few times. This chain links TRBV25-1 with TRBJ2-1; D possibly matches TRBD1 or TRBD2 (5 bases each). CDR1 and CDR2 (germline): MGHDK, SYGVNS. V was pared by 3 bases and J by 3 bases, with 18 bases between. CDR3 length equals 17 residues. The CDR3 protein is CASSEGSWDVYYNEQFF. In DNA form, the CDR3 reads TGTGCCAGCAGTGAGGGGAGCTGGGACGTCTACTACAATGAGCAGTTCTTC.

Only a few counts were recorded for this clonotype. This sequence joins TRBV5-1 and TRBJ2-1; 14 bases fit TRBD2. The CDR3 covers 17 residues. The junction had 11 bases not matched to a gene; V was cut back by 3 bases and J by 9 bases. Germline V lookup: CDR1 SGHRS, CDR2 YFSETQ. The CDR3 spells CASSWGPGTSGGSEQFF. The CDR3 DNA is TGCGCCAGCAGCTGGGGCCCCGGGACTAGCGGGGGATCTGAGCAGTTCTTC.

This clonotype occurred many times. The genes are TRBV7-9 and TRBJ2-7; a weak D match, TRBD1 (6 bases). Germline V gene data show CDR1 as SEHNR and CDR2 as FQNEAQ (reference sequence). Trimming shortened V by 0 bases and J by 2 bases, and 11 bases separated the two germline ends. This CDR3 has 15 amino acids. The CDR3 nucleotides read TGTGCCAGCAGCTTAGCAGGGACACGGACCTACGAGCAGTACTTC. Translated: CASSLAGTRTYEQYF.

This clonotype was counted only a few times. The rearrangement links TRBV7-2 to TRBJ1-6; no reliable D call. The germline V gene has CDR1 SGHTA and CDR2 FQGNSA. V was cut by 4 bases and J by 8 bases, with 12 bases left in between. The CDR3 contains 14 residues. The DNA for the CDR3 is TGTGCCAGCAGCTCACTCGGGGTCCATTCACCCCTCCACTTT. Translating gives CASSSLGVHSPLHF.

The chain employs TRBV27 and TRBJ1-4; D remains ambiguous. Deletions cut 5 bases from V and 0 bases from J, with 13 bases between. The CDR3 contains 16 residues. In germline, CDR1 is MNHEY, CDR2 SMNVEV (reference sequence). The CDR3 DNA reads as TGTGCCAGCAGTCCCCATCCCTGGCCAACTAATGAAAAACTGTTTTTT. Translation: CASSPHPWPTNEKLFF.

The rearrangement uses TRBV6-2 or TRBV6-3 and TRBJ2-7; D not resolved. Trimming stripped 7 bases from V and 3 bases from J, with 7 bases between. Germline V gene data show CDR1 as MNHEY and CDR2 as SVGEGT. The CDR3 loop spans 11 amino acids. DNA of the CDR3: TGTGCCAGCACCCACGGCTACGAGCAGTACTTC. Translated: CASTHGYEQYF.

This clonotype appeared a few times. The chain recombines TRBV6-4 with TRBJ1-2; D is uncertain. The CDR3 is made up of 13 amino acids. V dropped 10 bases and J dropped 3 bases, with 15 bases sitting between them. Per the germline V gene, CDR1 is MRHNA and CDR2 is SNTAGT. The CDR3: CATLCHKDYGYTF. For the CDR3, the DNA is TGTGCCACCTTATGTCATAAGGACTATGGCTACACCTTC.

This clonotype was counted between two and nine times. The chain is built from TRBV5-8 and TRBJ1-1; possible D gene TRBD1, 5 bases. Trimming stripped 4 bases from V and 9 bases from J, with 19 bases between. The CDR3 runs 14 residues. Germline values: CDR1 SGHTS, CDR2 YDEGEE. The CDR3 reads CASSPVLLEGKAFF. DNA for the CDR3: TGTGCCAGCAGCCCCGTCCTCTTGGAGGGGAAAGCTTTCTTT.

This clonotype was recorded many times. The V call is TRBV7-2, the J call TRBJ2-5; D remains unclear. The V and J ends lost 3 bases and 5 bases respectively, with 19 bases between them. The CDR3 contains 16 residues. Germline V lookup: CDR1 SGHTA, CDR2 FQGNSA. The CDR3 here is CASSLRRAPPGETQYF. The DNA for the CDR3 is TGTGCCAGCAGCTTGCGCCGGGCCCCGCCTGGGGAGACCCAGTACTTC. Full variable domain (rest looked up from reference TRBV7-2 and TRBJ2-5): GAGVSQSPSNKVTEKGKDVELRCDPISGHTALYWYRQSLGQGLEFLIYFQGNSAPDKSGLPSDRFSAERTGGSVSTLTIQRTQQEDSAVYLCASSLRRAPPGETQYFGPGTRLLVL.

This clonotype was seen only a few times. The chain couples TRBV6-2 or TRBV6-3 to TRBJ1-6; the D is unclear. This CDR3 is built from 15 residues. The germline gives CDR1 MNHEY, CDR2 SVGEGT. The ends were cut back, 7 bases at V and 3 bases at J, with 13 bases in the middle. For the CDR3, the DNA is TGTGCCAGCAAGGAACAGTTAAGCTATAATTCACCCCTCCACTTT. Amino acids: CASKEQLSYNSPLHF.

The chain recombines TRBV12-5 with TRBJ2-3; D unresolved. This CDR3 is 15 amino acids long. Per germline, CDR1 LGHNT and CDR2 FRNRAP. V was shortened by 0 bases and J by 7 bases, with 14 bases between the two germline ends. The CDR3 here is CASGLVVSSGYTQYF. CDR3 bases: TGTGCTAGTGGTTTGGTAGTTAGTAGTGGGTATACGCAGTATTTT.

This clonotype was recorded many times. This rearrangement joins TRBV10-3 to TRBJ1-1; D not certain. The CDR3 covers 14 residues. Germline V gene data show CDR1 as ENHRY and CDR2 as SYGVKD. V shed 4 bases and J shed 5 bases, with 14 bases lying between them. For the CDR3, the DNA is TGTGCCATCAGTGCTTCCCAGAGTGGGACTGAAGCTTTCTTT. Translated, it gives CAISASQSGTEAFF.

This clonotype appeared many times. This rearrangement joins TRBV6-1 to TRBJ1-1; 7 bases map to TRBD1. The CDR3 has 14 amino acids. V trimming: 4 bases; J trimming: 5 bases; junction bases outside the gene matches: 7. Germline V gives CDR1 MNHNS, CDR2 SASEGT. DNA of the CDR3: TGTGCCAGCAGTGCCGACAGGGCACGAACTGAAGCTTTCTTT. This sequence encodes CASSADRARTEAFF.

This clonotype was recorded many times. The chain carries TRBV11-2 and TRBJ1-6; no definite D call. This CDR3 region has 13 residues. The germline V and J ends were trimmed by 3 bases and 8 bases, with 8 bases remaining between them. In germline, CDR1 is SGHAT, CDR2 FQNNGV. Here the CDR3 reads CASSLYADSPLHF. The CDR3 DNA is TGTGCCAGCAGCTTGTACGCCGATTCACCCCTCCACTTT.

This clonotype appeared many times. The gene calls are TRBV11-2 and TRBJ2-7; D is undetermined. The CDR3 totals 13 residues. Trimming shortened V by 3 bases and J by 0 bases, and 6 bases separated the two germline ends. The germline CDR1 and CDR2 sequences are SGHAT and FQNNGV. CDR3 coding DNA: TGTGCCAGCAGCTTCGATTACTCCTACGAGCAGTACTTC. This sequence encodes CASSFDYSYEQYF.

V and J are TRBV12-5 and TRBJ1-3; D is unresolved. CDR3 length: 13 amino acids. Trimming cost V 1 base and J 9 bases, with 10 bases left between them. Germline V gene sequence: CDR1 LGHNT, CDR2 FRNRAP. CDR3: CASGLGSGVTIYF. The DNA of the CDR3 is TGTGCTAGTGGTTTGGGCTCCGGTGTCACCATATATTTT.

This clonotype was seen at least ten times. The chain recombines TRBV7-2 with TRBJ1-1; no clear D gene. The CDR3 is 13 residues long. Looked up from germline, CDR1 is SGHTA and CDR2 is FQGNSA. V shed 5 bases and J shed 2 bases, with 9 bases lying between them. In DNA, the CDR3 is TGTGCCAGCAGCCCCCATTCTAACACTGAAGCTTTCTTT. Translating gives CASSPHSNTEAFF.

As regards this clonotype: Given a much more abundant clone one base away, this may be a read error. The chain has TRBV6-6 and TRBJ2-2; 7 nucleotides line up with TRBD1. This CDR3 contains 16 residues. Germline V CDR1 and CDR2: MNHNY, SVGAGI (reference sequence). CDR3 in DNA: TGTGCCAGCAGTTACCGGACAGGAAGCGTTACCGAGGAGCTGTTTTTT. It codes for CASSYRTGSVTEELFF.

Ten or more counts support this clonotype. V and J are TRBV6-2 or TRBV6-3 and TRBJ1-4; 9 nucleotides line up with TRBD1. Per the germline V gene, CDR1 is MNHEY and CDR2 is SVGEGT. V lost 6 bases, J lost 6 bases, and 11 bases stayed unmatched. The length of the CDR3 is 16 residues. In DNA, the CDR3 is TGTGCCAGCAGCCCGGACAGGGGTTGGAGGCATGAAAAACTGTTTTTT. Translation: CASSPDRGWRHEKLFF.

The CDR3 coding sequence is TGCAGTGCTAGCGGGGGGTTCAGAACGTTAATGAACACTGAAGCTTTCTTT. Residues: CSASGGFRTLMNTEAFF. J is TRBJ1-1 and V is TRBV20-1; D is possibly TRBD1 (5 bases). The germline V gene has CDR1 DFQATT and CDR2 SNEGSKA (reference sequence). The CDR3 length is 17 residues. V lost 3 bases and J lost 0, with 20 bases in between.

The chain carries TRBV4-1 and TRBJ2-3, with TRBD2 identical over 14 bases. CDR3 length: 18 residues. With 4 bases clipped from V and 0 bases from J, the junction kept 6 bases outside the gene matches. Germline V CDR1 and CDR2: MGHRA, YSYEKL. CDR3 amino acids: CASSRRLAGGLSTDTQYF. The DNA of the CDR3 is TGCGCCAGCAGCCGACGACTAGCGGGGGGGCTGAGCACAGATACGCAGTATTTT.

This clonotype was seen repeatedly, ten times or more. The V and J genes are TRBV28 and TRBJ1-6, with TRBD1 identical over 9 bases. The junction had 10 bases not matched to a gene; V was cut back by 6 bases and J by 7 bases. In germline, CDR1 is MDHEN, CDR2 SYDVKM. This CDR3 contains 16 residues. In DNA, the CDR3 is TGTGCCAGCAGCCCCATAACAGGGGGCGCGAATTCACCCCTCCACTTT. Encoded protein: CASSPITGGANSPLHF.

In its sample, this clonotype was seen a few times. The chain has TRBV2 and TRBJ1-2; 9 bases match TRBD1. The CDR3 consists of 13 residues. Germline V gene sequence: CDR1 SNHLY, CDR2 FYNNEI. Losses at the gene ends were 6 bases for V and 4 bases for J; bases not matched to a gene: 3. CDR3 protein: CASRAGQGYGYTF. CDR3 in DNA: TGTGCCAGCAGAGCGGGACAGGGCTATGGCTACACCTTC.

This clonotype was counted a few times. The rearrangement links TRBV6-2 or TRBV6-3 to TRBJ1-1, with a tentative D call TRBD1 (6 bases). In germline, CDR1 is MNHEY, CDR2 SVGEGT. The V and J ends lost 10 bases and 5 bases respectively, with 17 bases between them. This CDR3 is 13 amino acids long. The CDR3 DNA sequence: TGTGCCACCACGTACTCAGGGGATACTGAAGCTTTCTTT. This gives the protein CATTYSGDTEAFF.